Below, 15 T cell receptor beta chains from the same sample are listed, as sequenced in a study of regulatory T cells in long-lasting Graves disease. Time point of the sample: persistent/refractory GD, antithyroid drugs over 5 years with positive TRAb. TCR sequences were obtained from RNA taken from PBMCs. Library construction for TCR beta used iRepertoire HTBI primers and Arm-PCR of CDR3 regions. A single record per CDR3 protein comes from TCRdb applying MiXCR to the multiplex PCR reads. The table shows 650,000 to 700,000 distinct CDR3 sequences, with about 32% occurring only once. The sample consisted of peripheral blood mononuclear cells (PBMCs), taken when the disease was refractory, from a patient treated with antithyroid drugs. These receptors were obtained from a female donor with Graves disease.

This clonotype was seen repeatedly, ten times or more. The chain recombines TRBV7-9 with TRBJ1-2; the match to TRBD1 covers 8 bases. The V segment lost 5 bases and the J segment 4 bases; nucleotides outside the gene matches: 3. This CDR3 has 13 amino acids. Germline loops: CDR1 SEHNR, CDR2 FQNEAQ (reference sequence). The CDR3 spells CASSQGQVYGYTF. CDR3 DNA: TGTGCCAGCAGCCAGGGACAGGTCTATGGCTACACCTTC.

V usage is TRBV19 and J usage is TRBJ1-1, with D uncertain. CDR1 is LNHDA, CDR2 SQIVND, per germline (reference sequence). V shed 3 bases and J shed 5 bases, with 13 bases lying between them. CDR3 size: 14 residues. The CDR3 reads CASSIKSIATEAFF. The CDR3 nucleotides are TGTGCCAGTAGTATTAAGAGCATAGCTACTGAAGCTTTCTTT.

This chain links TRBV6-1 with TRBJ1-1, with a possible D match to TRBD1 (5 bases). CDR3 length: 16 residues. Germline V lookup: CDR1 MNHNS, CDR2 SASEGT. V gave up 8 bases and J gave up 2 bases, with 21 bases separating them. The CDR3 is CASGGGYGQRNTEAFF. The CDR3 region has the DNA TGTGCCAGCGGGGGGGGTTATGGGCAGCGCAACACTGAAGCTTTCTTT.

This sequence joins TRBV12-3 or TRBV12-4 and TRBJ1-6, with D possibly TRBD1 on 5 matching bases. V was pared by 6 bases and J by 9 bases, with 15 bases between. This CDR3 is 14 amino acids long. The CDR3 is CASSRIGGASPLHF. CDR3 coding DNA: TGTGCCAGCAGCAGAATAGGAGGGGCTTCACCCCTCCACTTT.

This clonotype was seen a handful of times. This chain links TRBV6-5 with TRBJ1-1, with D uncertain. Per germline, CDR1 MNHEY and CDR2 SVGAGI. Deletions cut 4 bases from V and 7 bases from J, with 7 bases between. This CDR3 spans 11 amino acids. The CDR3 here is CASSSRHEAFF. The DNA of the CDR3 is TGTGCCAGCAGTTCTCGACATGAAGCTTTCTTT.

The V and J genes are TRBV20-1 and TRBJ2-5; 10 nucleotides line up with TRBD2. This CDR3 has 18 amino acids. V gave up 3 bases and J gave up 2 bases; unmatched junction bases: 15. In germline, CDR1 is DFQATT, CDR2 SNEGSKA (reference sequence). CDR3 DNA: TGCAGTGCTAGTCCTGGACTAGCGGACCACGTACGGCAAGAGACCCAGTACTTC. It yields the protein CSASPGLADHVRQETQYF.

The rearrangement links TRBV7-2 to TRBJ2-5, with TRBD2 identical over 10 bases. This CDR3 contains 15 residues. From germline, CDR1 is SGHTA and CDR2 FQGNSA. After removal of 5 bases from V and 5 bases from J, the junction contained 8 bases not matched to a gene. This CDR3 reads CASSTAGTSVETQYF. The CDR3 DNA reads TGTGCCAGCAGCACCGCAGGGACTAGCGTCGAGACCCAGTACTTC.

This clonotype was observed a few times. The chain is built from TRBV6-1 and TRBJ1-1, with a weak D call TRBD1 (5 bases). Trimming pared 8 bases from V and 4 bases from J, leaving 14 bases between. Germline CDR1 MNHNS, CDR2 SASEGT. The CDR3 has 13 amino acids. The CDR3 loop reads CASDSGRITEAFF. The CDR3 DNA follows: TGTGCCAGCGACTCGGGACGAATCACTGAAGCTTTCTTT.

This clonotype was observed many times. The CDR3 region has the DNA TGTGCCAGCAGTGAATGGGGCAGGGAGTACGAGCAGTACTTC. This translates into CASSEWGREYEQYF. The chain couples TRBV6-1 to TRBJ2-7; possibly TRBD1 or TRBD2 for D (5 bases each). The CDR3 is made up of 14 amino acids. V was clipped by 2 bases and J by 4 bases, with 12 bases between them. In germline, CDR1 is MNHNS, CDR2 SASEGT.

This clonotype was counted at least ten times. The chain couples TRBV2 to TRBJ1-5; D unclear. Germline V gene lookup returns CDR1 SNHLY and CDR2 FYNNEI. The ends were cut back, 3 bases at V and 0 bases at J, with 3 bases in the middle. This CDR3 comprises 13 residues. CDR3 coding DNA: TGTGCCAGCAGTGACGGTAGCAATCAGCCCCAGCATTTT. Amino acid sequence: CASSDGSNQPQHF.

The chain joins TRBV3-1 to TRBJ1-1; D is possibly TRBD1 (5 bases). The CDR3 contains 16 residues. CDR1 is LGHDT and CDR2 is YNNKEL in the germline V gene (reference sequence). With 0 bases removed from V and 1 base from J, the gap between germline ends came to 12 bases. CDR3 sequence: CASSQDLRGENTEAFF. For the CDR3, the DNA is TGTGCCAGCAGCCAAGATTTACGAGGGGAGAACACTGAAGCTTTCTTT.

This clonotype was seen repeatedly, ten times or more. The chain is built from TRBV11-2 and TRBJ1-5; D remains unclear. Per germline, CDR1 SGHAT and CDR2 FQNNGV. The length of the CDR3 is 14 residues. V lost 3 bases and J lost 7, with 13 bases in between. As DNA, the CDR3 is TGTGCCAGCAGCTTGGCCGTGGGGAACCAGCCCCAGCATTTT. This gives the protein CASSLAVGNQPQHF.

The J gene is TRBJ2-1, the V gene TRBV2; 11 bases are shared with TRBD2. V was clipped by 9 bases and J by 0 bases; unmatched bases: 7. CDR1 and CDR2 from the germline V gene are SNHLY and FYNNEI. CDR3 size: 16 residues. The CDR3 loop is CARTSGSDSSYNEQFF. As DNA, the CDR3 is TGTGCCAGAACTAGCGGGAGTGACAGCTCCTACAATGAGCAGTTCTTC.

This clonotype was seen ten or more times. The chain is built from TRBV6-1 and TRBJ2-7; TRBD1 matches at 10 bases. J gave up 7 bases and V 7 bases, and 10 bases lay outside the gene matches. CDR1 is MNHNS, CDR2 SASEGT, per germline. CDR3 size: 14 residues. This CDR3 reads CASTPAGTGVEQYF. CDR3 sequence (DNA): TGTGCCAGCACCCCCGCCGGGACAGGGGTTGAGCAGTACTTC.

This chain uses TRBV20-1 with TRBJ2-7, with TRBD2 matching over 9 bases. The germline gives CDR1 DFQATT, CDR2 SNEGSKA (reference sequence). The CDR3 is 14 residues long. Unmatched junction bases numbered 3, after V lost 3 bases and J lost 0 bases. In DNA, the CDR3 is TGCAGTGCTAGTTTACTAGCGGGCTCCTACGAGCAGTACTTC. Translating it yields CSASLLAGSYEQYF.